This paragraph covers one T cell receptor beta chain sequence. This clonotype was recorded at least ten times. Its antigen is currently not known. No much larger clone exists at a distance of one base, and base qualities are not known. Sequenced using an Illumina NovaSeq 6000. TCR cDNA was synthesized by 5'RACE template switching, which introduced a universal primer site and unique molecular identifiers. Priming for cDNA synthesis came from both the TCR alpha and TCR beta constant segments. Libraries were amplified in two PCR steps, with sample barcodes and sequencing adapters added in the second step. Sequencing of the libraries was done on either Illumina HiSeq 2500 (2x100 bp) or NovaSeq (2x150 bp). Per the source publication's procedure: Demultiplexing of reads and collapsing into UMI consensus sequences were performed with MIGEC, and V(D)J alignment was carried out with MiXCR. Using edgeR on replicate PBMC samples, clonotypes were called vaccine-responding if FDR was below 0.01 and the log2 fold change was above 5 up to day 15. Bulk clonotypes were assigned CD4 or CD8 identity according to which sequenced CD4 or CD8 repertoire held them at higher abundance. TCRdb trimmed the raw reads at Q25, called clones with MiXCR and kept productive beta chains. Entries are consolidated by CDR3 protein sequence, retaining the most common genes and DNA. It is TCRdb's table, rather than the study itself, that gives the V and J calls and clone size. The sample table shows hundreds of thousands of distinct CDR3 sequences, and around 4% are seen once. The biggest ten clones account for 20% to 30% of the sample.

This specimen belongs to a study of T cells after yellow fever vaccination (dated by TCRdb to the late 2010s). Regarding the research as a whole: The SMART-Seq v4 Ultra Low Input RNA kit was used to prepare libraries from fractions with low cell numbers. To track T-cell clones before and after primary and booster YFV17D yellow fever vaccination, bulk TCR alpha and beta repertoires were sequenced longitudinally. Two healthy male donors, one aged 18 to 29 and one aged 30 to 40 years, made up the cohort. Bulk PBMC replicates and cell subsets were isolated from blood drawn at multiple timepoints before and after both primary and secondary immunization.

Clipping removes 2 bases from V and 8 bases from J, with 12 as the unmatched junction base count. Reading the germline V gene (reference sequence) gives CDR1 DFQATT and CDR2 SNEGSKA. From cysteine to phenylalanine, the CDR3 is 16 amino acids long. CDR3 DNA only is kept here, 48 bases in frame from base 1. Explained via the paper, the treatment or condition label denotes: live attenuated yellow fever vaccine strain. At each blood-draw timepoint, two biological replicates of bulk PBMCs were obtained. A standard Ficoll-Paque protocol was used to isolate PBMCs from peripheral blood. TriZol was used to extract RNA from bulk PBMCs, from CD4 and CD8 fractions, and from dextramer-positive and dextramer-negative fractions. The research as a whole found: A small fraction of clonotypes appeared in both the CD4 and CD8 compartments, likely as a result of convergent recombination. Most clones expanded after primary vaccination were re-detected after the booster (about 95% of CD4 and approximately 89% of CD8), suggesting broad memory maintenance. FACS-sorted repertoires could contain abundant contaminating clonotypes from the bulk population, so computational filtering was required. Compared with the primary T-cell response, the secondary T-cell response was weaker but faster, peaking on day 5 rather than day 15. The study included only a couple of donors, which limits how far the findings can be generalized.

The rearrangement combines TRBV20-1 with TRBJ2-1; TRBD2 lines up with 10 middle nucleotides. This sequence was found in a man younger than 35 who received the YFV17D yellow fever vaccine. This specimen consisted of PBMCs, obtained on the day of the yellow fever booster vaccination. The nucleotide sequence is TGCAGTGCTAGACCCCACGCCCTAGCGGGGGCATATGAGCAGTTCTTC. Translated, this gives CSARPHALAGAYEQFF.